This TCR beta chain was found in a study of blood T cell repertoires in COVID-19. Study-level information: The United States, Italy and Spain were the sources of the acute and convalescent COVID-19 samples.

The assay was immunoSEQ multiplex PCR, and TCRdb's table has in-frame clones only and misses some. This repertoire shows under 250,000 clones, roughly 80% found once; its top ten account for around 3.3%. The CDR3 length is 15 residues. Germline V gene data show CDR1 as KGHSH and CDR2 as LQKENI. V was cut by 3 bases and J by 3 bases, with 12 bases left in between. The specimen was peripheral blood. This chain joins TRBV18 and TRBJ1-3; maybe TRBD1 (6 bases). The origin of this receptor is a woman younger than 30 with acute or convalescent COVID-19. The CDR3 DNA follows: TGTGCCAGCTCACCGTACAGGGAATTTGGAAACACCATATATTTT. Amino acid sequence: CASSPYREFGNTIYF. The entire variable domain, with the rest obtained from reference TRBV18 and TRBJ1-3, is as follows: NAGVMQNPRHLVRRRGQEARLRCSPMKGHSHVYWYRQLPEEGLKFMVYLQKENIIDESGMPKERFSAEFPKEGPSILRIQQVVRGDSAAYFCASSPYREFGNTIYFGEGSWLTVV.